This T cell receptor (beta chain) was identified during a study of tumor and adjacent non-tumor tissue in lung cancer. Three rounds of nested PCR, following a modified ARM-PCR protocol, produced the TCRbeta library. MiXCR, applied by TCRdb to the multiplex PCR reads, yields one record per CDR3 protein. The sample records roughly 69,000 distinct CDR3 sequences, 76% being singletons. This clonotype is deemed medium-sized. The template was RNA from unsorted bulk tissue. This non-tumor lung sample came from over 3 cm beyond the tumor edge. V gave up 0 bases and J gave up 7 bases, with 13 bases separating them. Looked up from germline, CDR1 is WSHSY and CDR2 is SAAADI. The CDR3 is 15 residues long.

This clonotype was obtained from a man between 60 and 70 years old with non-small cell lung cancer. The chain recombines TRBV10-2 with TRBJ2-1; tentatively, D is TRBD2 (7 bases). The specimen was distant non-tumor lung tissue. The CDR3: CASSESEGEGNEQFF. The CDR3 coding sequence is TGCGCCAGCAGTGAGTCGGAGGGGGAGGGTAATGAGCAGTTCTTC.